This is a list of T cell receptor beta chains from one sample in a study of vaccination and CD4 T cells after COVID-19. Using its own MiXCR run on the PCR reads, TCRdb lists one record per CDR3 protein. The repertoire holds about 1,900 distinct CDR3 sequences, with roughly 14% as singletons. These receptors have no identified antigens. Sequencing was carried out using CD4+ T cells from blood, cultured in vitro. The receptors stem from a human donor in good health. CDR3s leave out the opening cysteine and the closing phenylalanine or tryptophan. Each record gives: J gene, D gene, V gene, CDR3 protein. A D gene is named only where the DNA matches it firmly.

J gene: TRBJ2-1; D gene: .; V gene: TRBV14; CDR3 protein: ASSLYERQF
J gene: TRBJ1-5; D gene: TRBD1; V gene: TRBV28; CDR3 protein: ASSRQGAFQPQH
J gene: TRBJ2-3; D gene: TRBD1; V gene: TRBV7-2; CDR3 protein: ASSLGTGEGTQY
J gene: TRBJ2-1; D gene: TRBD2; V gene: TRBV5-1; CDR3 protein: ASSVGAGEVIFVQF
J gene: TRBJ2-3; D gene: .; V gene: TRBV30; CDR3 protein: AWSVAPDTQY
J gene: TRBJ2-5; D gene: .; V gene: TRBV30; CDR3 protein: AWSADAQETQY
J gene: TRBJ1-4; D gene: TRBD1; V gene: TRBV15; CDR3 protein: ATSRDLTGATTNEKLF
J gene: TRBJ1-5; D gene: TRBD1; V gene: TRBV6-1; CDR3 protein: ASSTTGGARQPQH
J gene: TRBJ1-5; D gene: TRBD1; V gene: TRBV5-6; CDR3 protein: VSSFAGQGRNQPQH
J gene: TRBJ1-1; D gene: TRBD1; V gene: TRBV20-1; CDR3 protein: SATPPGQGSGTEAF
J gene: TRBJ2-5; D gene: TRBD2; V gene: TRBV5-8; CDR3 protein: ASSLGGGGQETQY
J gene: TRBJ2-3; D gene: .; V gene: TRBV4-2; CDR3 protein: ASSQASGTSTDTQY
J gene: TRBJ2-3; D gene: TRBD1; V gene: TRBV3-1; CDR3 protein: ASSPRDRGQRTQY
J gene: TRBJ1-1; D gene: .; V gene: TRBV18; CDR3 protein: ASSPMQGGGTEAF
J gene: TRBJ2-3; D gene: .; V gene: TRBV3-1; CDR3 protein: ASSQGGLAESTDTQY
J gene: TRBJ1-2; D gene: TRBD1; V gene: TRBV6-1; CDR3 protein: ASSELVTGEGYT
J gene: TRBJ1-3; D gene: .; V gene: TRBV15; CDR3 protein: ATSPDSLSGNTIY
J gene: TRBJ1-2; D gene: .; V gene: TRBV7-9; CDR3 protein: ASSPEEGSTNYGYT
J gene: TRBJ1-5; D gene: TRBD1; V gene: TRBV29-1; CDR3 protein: SVRTGDNQPQH
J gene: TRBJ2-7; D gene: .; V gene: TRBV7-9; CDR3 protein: ASRGESGAQEQY
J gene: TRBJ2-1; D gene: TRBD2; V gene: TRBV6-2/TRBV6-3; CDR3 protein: ASREKGLARVGEQF
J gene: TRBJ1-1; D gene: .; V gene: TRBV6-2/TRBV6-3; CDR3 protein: ASSLRYTEAF
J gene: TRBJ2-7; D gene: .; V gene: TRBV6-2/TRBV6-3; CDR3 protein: ASSLGVGDPEQY
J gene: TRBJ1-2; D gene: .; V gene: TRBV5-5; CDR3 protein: ASTAGTNYGYT
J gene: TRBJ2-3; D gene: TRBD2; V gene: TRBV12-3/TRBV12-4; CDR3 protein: ASSLWRGGRGTDTQY
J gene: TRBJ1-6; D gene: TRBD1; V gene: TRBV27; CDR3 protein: ASGKGDRGTNSPLH
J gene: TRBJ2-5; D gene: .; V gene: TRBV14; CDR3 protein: ASSQHRGGTSETQY
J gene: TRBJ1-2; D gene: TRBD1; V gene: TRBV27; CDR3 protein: ASSLSGTGAAYGYT
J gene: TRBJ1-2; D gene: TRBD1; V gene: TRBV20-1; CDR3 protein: SARDRTGGDYGYT
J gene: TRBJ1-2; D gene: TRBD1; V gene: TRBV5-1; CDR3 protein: ASSRRTGVGYGYT
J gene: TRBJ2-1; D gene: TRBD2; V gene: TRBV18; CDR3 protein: ASSAPLAGEYNEQF
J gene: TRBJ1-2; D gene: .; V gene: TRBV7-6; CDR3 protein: ASRETTGTRGYT
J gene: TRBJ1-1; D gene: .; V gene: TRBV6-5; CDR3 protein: ASSYSYGAEAF
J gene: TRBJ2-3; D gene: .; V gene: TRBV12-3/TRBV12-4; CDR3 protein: ASSLAGGGTDTQY
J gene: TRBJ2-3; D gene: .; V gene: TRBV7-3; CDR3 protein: ASSLGQPGGTDTQY
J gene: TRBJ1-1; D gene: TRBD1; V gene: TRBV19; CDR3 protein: ASSIAGGTEAF
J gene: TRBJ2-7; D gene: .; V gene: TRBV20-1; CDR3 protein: SASPSYEQY
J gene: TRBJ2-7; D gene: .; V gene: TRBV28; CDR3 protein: ASSLFPRNYEQY
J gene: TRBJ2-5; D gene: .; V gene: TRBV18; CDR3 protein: ASSPGAYQETQY
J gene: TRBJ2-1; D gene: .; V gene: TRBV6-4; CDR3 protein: ATSPVATSDGQF
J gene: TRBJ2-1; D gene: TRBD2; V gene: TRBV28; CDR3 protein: ASSKPGLANEQF
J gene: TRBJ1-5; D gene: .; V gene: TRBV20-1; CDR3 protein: SAIRWRRYSNQPQH
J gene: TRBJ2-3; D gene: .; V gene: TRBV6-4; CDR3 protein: ASSEGISTDTQY
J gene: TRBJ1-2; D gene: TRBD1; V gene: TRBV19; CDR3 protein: ASRPPGQGAAGYT
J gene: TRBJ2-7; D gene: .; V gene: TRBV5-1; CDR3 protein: ASSLGQNPSSYEQY
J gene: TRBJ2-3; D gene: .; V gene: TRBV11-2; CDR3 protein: ASSLDWRGPSLDTQY
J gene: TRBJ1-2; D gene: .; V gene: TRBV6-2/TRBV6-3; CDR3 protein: AGYSTANYGYT
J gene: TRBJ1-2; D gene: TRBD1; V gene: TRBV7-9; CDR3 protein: ASSLAGQGHGYT
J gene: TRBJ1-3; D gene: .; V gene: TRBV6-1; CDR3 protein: ASSPQQVPDTIY
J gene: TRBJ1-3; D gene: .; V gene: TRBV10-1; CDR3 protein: ASSECRPDTIY
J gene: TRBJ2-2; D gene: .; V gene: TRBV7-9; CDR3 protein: ASSSTGRGLTGELF
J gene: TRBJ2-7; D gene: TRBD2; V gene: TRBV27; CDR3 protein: ASSFRGTSSYEQY
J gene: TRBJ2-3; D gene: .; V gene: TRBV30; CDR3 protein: AWRGSYTDTQY
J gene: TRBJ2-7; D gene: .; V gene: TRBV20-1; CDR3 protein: SASLGLLEQY
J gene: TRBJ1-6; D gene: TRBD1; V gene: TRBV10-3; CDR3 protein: AIRTGVSSPLH
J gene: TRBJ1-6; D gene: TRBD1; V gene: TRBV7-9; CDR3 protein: ASSFLTGGNSPLH
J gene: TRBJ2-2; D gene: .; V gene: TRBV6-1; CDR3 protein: ASVGDWGIGELF
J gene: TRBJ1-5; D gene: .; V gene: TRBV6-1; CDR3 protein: ASRWRGNQPQH
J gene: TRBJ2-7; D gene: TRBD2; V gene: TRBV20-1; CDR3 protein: SARGTSGSYEQY